This T cell receptor (beta chain) was recorded in a study of blood T cells in healthy people across ages. Primed by a sample-barcoded 5' primer and a J-beta primer mix, a second PCR proceeded for about 6 to 11 cycles. Each sample provided no less than 2.5 million CDR3-containing paired-end reads. From the 5' RACE reads, TCRdb called clonotypes with MiXCR, one entry per CDR3 protein. This sample has about a million distinct CDR3 sequences, with around 48% found just once. Comment on this clonotype: At one boundary the junction diverges from the germline segment, which might be a read error.

CDR3 length: 15 residues. This TCR was recovered from a man in his thirties or forties in good health. The chain joins TRBV12-3 or TRBV12-4 to TRBJ2-7; 8 bases line up with TRBD1. The source material was blood. The DNA for the CDR3 is TGTGCCAACAGTCCCTGGACAGGGAGTATAAACGAGCAGTACTTC. Its protein is CANSPWTGSINEQYF.